This T cell receptor (beta chain) came from a study of shared clonotypes between healthy human individuals. The study's findings and limits: Non-shared clonotypes showed lower generation probabilities than clonotypes common to all four donors. Among donors, the sharing of clonotypes was expected to be influenced by sequencing depth. What limited the represented genetic and exposure-history diversity was the small number of donors. For naive CD4 cells, around 5.1% of clonotypes were shared across a handful of donors.

Libraries were prepared by immunoSEQ multiplex PCR; TCRdb keeps only in-frame clonotypes and omits some of them. This table has about 2 million clones, about 95% appearing once. This CDR3 spans 12 amino acids. Looked up from germline, CDR1 is PRHDT and CDR2 is FYEKMQ (reference sequence). V lost 0 bases and J lost 6, with 6 bases in between. Of note for this clone: Its antigen is unknown.

Naive CD8 cells comprised CD45RO-negative, CCR7-positively selected cells, excluding terminally differentiated effector memory CD45RA+ cells. The sequence was collected from a man aged 18 to 30 in good health. Sequencing was carried out using naive CD8+ T cells sorted from blood. This chain joins TRBV13 and TRBJ2-7; D gene uncertain. The CDR3 region has the DNA TGTGCCAGCAGCTTAGGACAGCTCGAGCAGTACTTC. Encoded protein: CASSLGQLEQYF.